Below, 15 T cell receptor beta chains from the same sample are listed, as sequenced in a study of early T cells in non-severe SARS-CoV-2 infection. TCRdb recomputed calls from the 5' RACE reads with MiXCR, one row per CDR3 protein. The sample contains some 67,000 distinct CDR3 sequences, 13% of which appear only once. The specimen was whole blood. The receptors were sampled from an adult who was a healthcare worker with PCR-confirmed SARS-CoV-2 infection or an uninfected control (not recorded which).

This clonotype has a count of ten or more. CDR3 nucleotide sequence: TGTGCCTGGGAACGACAGGGGTTTACTGAAAAACTGTTTTTT. It is translated as CAWERQGFTEKLFF. This chain links TRBV30 with TRBJ1-4, with 8 bases identical to TRBD1. Germline V gives CDR1 GTSNPN, CDR2 SVGIG (reference sequence). V gave up 5 bases and J gave up 7 bases; unmatched junction bases: 9. The CDR3 is 14 residues long.

This clonotype was counted at least ten times. The V call is TRBV6-2 or TRBV6-3, the J call TRBJ2-1, with a weak D call TRBD2 (7 bases). The CDR3 contains 16 residues. Trimming removed 6 bases from V and 7 bases from J, with 22 bases in between. Germline loops: CDR1 MNHEY, CDR2 SVGEGT. Here the CDR3 DNA reads TGTGCCAGCAGACGGGGGCGGCTAGCGGATCGGAATGAGCAGTTCTTC. Its translation is CASRRGRLADRNEQFF.

The sample holds many counts of this clonotype. The genes are TRBV7-2 and TRBJ1-2; unclear D gene. There are 12 residues in the CDR3. The germline CDR1 and CDR2 sequences are SGHTA and FQGNSA. Deletions cut 5 bases from V and 4 bases from J, with 8 bases between. DNA of the CDR3: TGTGCCAGCAGCCCCGGTCCCTATGGCTACACCTTC. This encodes CASSPGPYGYTF.

The rearrangement joins TRBV7-2 to TRBJ1-5, with D possibly matching TRBD1 (5 bases). Trimming cost V 5 bases and J 6 bases, with 8 bases left between them. CDR3 length equals 12 residues. Germline loops: CDR1 SGHTA, CDR2 FQGNSA. CDR3 nucleotide sequence: TGTGCCAGCAGCCCCCAGGGTCAGCCCCAGCATTTT. Amino acid sequence: CASSPQGQPQHF.

This chain connects TRBV20-1 to TRBJ2-7, with D maybe TRBD2 (6 bases). V dropped 3 bases and J dropped 3 bases, with 15 bases sitting between them. The germline CDR1 and CDR2 sequences are DFQATT and SNEGSKA (reference sequence). CDR3 length equals 14 residues. The CDR3 sequence: CSASRPTGSYEQYF. The DNA for the CDR3 is TGCAGTGCTAGCCGACCAACCGGGAGCTACGAGCAGTACTTC.

The chain links TRBV27 to TRBJ2-1; possibly TRBD2 for D (6 bases). CDR3 length equals 14 residues. CDR1 and CDR2 (germline): MNHEY, SMNVEV (reference sequence). Trimming cost V 7 bases and J 0 bases, with 10 bases left between them. Here the CDR3 DNA reads TGTGCCAGCACCGGAGGGAGCTCCTACAATGAGCAGTTCTTC. Protein sequence: CASTGGSSYNEQFF.

This clonotype was seen ten or more times. The chain employs TRBV6-5 and TRBJ2-2; 10 bases are a match to TRBD1. Trimming at V came to 5 bases and at J to 6 bases, leaving 9 bases not matched to a gene. Germline V gene data show CDR1 as MNHEY and CDR2 as SVGAGI. The CDR3 totals 16 residues. CDR3 sequence (DNA): TGTGCCAGCAGTAGCCCGGGACAGGGGCCCGCCGGGGAGCTGTTTTTT. It specifies CASSSPGQGPAGELFF.

Regarding this clonotype: A much larger clone is a single base away; this may be a read error. J is TRBJ1-2 and V is TRBV30; tentatively, D is TRBD1 (5 bases). The CDR3 has 12 residues. Germline CDR1 reads GTSNPN; CDR2 reads SVGIG (reference sequence). Trimming shortened V by 4 bases and J by 4 bases, and 10 bases separated the two germline ends. This chain's CDR3 is CAWTTGVYGYTF. The CDR3 DNA reads as TGTGCCTGGACTACAGGAGTCTATGGCTACACCTTC.

There are many counts of this clonotype. CDR3: CSAVATNEKLFF. CDR3 sequence (DNA): TGCAGTGCGGTTGCAACTAATGAAAAACTGTTTTTT. J is TRBJ1-4 and V is TRBV20-1; D is uncertain. V shed 6 bases and J shed 0 bases, with 5 bases lying between them. Germline V CDR1 and CDR2: DFQATT, SNEGSKA (reference sequence). The CDR3 extends over 12 amino acids.

This clonotype was observed at least ten times. The chain uses TRBV18 and TRBJ1-5; D is possibly TRBD1 (5 bases). The CDR3 consists of 15 residues. V was shortened by 5 bases and J by 5 bases, with 16 bases between the two germline ends. CDR1 is KGHSH and CDR2 is LQKENI in the germline V gene. CDR3 bases: TGTGCCAGCTCAACGAATGCGGGGGTCGATCAGCCCCAGCATTTT. It yields the protein CASSTNAGVDQPQHF. The full variable domain, its missing parts supplied by reference TRBV18 and TRBJ1-5, is NAGVMQNPRHLVRRRGQEARLRCSPMKGHSHVYWYRQLPEEGLKFMVYLQKENIIDESGMPKERFSAEFPKEGPSILRIQQVVRGDSAAYFCASSTNAGVDQPQHFGDGTRLSIL.

The CDR3 DNA reads as TGCAGCGTTGAAGGAATAGATTACGAGCAGTACTTC. Protein: CSVEGIDYEQYF. This chain uses TRBV29-1 with TRBJ2-7; no clear D gene. This CDR3 has 12 residues. Germline CDR1 SQVTM, CDR2 ANQGSEA. The V and J ends lost 1 base and 4 bases respectively, with 8 bases between them.

The table lists this clonotype with many counts. The V gene is TRBV12-3 or TRBV12-4, the J gene TRBJ1-1; D uncertain. V lost 3 bases and J lost 1, with 6 bases in between. CDR3 size: 13 residues. The CDR3 spells CASSLRGNTEAFF. The CDR3 DNA sequence: TGTGCCAGCAGTTTGCGGGGGAACACTGAAGCTTTCTTT.

This clonotype was counted only a few times. The V and J genes are TRBV2 and TRBJ1-1, with D maybe TRBD1 (5 bases). V lost 4 bases, J lost 4 bases, and 13 bases lay in between. Germline CDR1 reads SNHLY; CDR2 reads FYNNEI. The CDR3 totals 14 residues. CDR3 residues: CASSGRMGGTEAFF. CDR3 DNA sequence: TGTGCCAGCAGTGGCCGAATGGGGGGCACTGAAGCTTTCTTT.

The chain couples TRBV21-1 to TRBJ2-7; TRBD1 is the table's D call, not checked against the DNA. TRBV21-1 is shown as a pseudogene. The CDR3 contains 15 residues. The CDR3 spells CASSRPQGLGYEQYF. As DNA, the CDR3 is TGTGCCAGCAGCAGACCACAGGGGCTAGGTTACGAGCAGTACTTC.

V is TRBV7-2 and J is TRBJ1-1; no reliable D call. Per germline, CDR1 SGHTA and CDR2 FQGNSA. CDR3 size: 15 residues. Trimming removed 2 bases at V and 0 bases at J, with 10 bases between. Written as DNA, the CDR3 is TGTGCCAGCAGCTTACGTCCCACCGTGAACACTGAAGCTTTCTTT. Its translation: CASSLRPTVNTEAFF.